This TCR beta chain was obtained from a study of STAT5B mutations in CD4+ large granular lymphocyte leukemia. Profiling relied on immunoSEQ multiplex PCR, and the TCRdb table lists in-frame clones only, not all of them. Among roughly 1,500 clones listed, around 73% were seen once. The clonotype originates from a woman aged 70-85 years with CD4+ T-cell large granular lymphocyte leukemia. Sequencing used PBMCs.

The DNA of the CDR3 is TGTGCCAGCAGTCCGGGACTATTTGTAGAGACCCAGTACTTC. Protein: CASSPGLFVETQYF. The chain couples TRBV11-2 to TRBJ2-5; 7 bases map to TRBD2. The V gene end was trimmed by 6 bases and the J gene end by 4 bases; junction bases not matched to a gene: 8. Germline CDR1 and CDR2: SGHAT and FQNNGV. This CDR3 region has 14 residues.